One sample yielded the 9 T cell receptor beta chains listed below, sequenced in a study of T-cell memory formation after mild COVID-19. MiXCR was run by TCRdb on the 5' RACE reads, yielding one entry per CDR3 protein. Here the sample spans 90,000 to 120,000 distinct CDR3 sequences, roughly an eighth being singletons. The material sequenced was PBMCs or a T cell subset sorted from them (not recorded which). The receptors were sampled from a man between 18 and 35 years old who had mild COVID-19 (a few samples of this study predate the infection). Cell type and time point are not known.

J is TRBJ2-5 and V is TRBV12-3 or TRBV12-4; 10 nucleotides match TRBD1. The ends lost 6 bases at V and 5 bases at J; junction bases unmatched: 6. The CDR3 spans 14 residues. CDR3 nucleotides: TGTGCCAGCAGCGACAGGGGGCCGTTGGAGACCCAGTACTTC. It codes for CASSDRGPLETQYF.

V and J are TRBV6-1 and TRBJ2-7; D remains ambiguous. CDR1 is MNHNS, CDR2 SASEGT, per germline. Trimming took 2 bases from V and 3 from J, leaving 8 bases between them. CDR3 length: 13 amino acids. The chain's CDR3 is CASSEIRNYEQYF. CDR3 DNA: TGTGCCAGCAGTGAAATACGGAACTACGAGCAGTACTTC.

The CDR3 DNA reads TGTGCCATCAGTGAGAAGGGGGCAGGTGAGCAGTTCTTC. Translating gives CAISEKGAGEQFF. The V gene is TRBV10-3, the J gene TRBJ2-1; 7 positions match TRBD1. The CDR3 has 13 amino acids. Germline V gene sequence: CDR1 ENHRY, CDR2 SYGVKD. V was pared by 2 bases and J by 9 bases, with 4 bases of the junction left unmatched.

This clonotype was counted only a few times. The rearrangement uses TRBV7-2 and TRBJ1-5; the D is unclear. With 1 base removed from V and 0 bases from J, the gap between germline ends came to 7 bases. The CDR3 runs to 15 residues. Germline V gives CDR1 SGHTA, CDR2 FQGNSA. The CDR3 spells CASSLGENSNQPQHF. CDR3 nucleotide sequence: TGTGCCAGCAGCTTAGGAGAGAATAGCAATCAGCCCCAGCATTTT.

V and J are TRBV7-2 and TRBJ2-1; TRBD1 matches at 7 bases. The germline gives CDR1 SGHTA, CDR2 FQGNSA. The CDR3 sequence is 15 residues long. J gave up 7 bases and V 2 bases, and 8 bases lay outside the gene matches. The CDR3 reads CASSLKRQGVNEQFF. CDR3 nucleotides: TGTGCCAGCAGCTTAAAGAGACAGGGAGTTAATGAGCAGTTCTTC.

Ten or more counts support this clonotype. The chain carries TRBV29-1 and TRBJ1-1; D not certain. The CDR3 sequence is 11 residues long. V was trimmed by 6 bases and J by 3 bases, leaving 8 bases between them. Germline-derived CDR1 and CDR2 are SQVTM and ANQGSEA. The CDR3 nucleotides read TGCAGCGTGCCTCGAGACACTGAAGCTTTCTTT. Translating gives CSVPRDTEAFF. The variable domain in full, with the rest retrieved from reference TRBV29-1 and TRBJ1-1, is SAVISQKPSRDICQRGTSLTIQCQVDSQVTMMFWYRQQPGQSLTLIATANQGSEATYESGFVIDKFPISRPNLTFSTLTVSNMSPEDSSIYLCSVPRDTEAFFGQGTRLTVV.

This clonotype was counted a few times. CDR3 DNA sequence: TGTGCCAGCAGCTTGGAAGGGACTAGCACCTACGAGCAGTACTTC. Its translation: CASSLEGTSTYEQYF. The V gene is TRBV5-4, the J gene TRBJ2-7; 9 bases fit TRBD2. CDR1 is SGHNT, CDR2 YYREEE, per germline (reference sequence). V lost 0 bases and J lost 2; bases outside the gene matches: 3. The CDR3 is 15 amino acids.

The chain combines TRBV28 with TRBJ2-1; D may be TRBD2 (6 bases). Per germline, CDR1 MDHEN and CDR2 SYDVKM. The CDR3 has 19 amino acids. V lost 8 bases to trimming and J lost 7 bases, with 33 bases between them. Here the CDR3 reads CASGPPGLLPGKGINEQFF. The CDR3 DNA is TGTGCCAGCGGGCCCCCGGGACTTCTCCCCGGGAAGGGGATTAATGAGCAGTTCTTC. The full variable domain, in which reference TRBV28 and TRBJ2-1 provide the parts outside the CDR3, is DVKVTQSSRYLVKRTGEKVFLECVQDMDHENMFWYRQDPGLGLRLIYFSYDVKMKEKGDIPEGYSVSREKKERFSLILESASTNQTSMYLCASGPPGLLPGKGINEQFFGPGTRLTVL.

Many counts were recorded for this clonotype. This chain connects TRBV14 to TRBJ2-7; D gene uncertain. Germline loops: CDR1 SGHDN, CDR2 FVKESK. The germline V and J ends were trimmed by 8 bases and 6 bases, with 14 bases remaining between them. The CDR3 is 12 residues long. CDR3 nucleotide sequence: TGTGCCAGCGTTATGTCTGCACTCGAGCAGTACGTC. Translated, it gives CASVMSALEQYV.